The 20 T cell receptor beta chains below were found in one sample sequenced in a study of early T cells in non-severe SARS-CoV-2 infection. TCRdb re-called the 5' RACE reads through MiXCR, storing one row per CDR3 protein. The sample carries over 80,000 distinct CDR3 sequences, approximately 12% recorded once. Specimen: whole blood, collected at baseline. The receptors here all came from an adult who was a healthcare worker with PCR-confirmed SARS-CoV-2 infection or an uninfected control (not recorded which).

This chain's CDR3 is CASSTGYGYEQYF. CDR3 in DNA: TGTGCCAGCAGCACAGGGTACGGCTACGAGCAGTACTTC. The chain employs TRBV28 and TRBJ2-7; D perhaps matches TRBD1 (6 bases). Trimming stripped 6 bases from V and 3 bases from J, with 12 bases between. The germline gives CDR1 MDHEN, CDR2 SYDVKM. The CDR3 totals 13 residues.

The table lists this clonotype with a few counts. The chain uses TRBV28 and TRBJ2-7, with TRBD2 identical over 11 bases. Germline V CDR1 and CDR2: MDHEN, SYDVKM. The CDR3 runs 16 residues. V lost 5 bases, J lost 3 bases, and 9 bases stayed unmatched. CDR3 in DNA: TGTGCCAGCAGTGTTAGCGGGAGGGCCCCCCTCTACGAGCAGTACTTC. Translated: CASSVSGRAPLYEQYF.

The CDR3 loop is CAWSVQGSTEAFF. As DNA, the CDR3 is TGTGCCTGGAGTGTACAGGGGAGCACTGAAGCTTTCTTT. The chain links TRBV30 to TRBJ1-1; 7 bases fit TRBD1. The CDR3 loop spans 13 amino acids. Germline V gene sequence: CDR1 GTSNPN, CDR2 SVGIG (reference sequence). V gave up 0 bases and J gave up 4 bases; unmatched junction bases: 2.

The rearrangement links TRBV2 to TRBJ2-7, with 8 bases matching TRBD1. This CDR3 has 17 residues. Germline trimming cut 7 bases from V and 3 bases from J; bases unmatched to any gene: 17. In germline, CDR1 is SNHLY, CDR2 FYNNEI. The CDR3 reads CASNMASRGLSNYEQYF. The CDR3, as DNA: TGTGCCAGCAATATGGCTAGCAGGGGGCTAAGTAACTACGAGCAGTACTTC.

CDR3 residues: CASSERGYYEQYF. CDR3 sequence (DNA): TGTGCCAGCTCCGAGAGGGGTTACTACGAGCAGTACTTC. This chain uses TRBV18 with TRBJ2-7; D may be TRBD1 or TRBD2 (5 bases each). There are 13 residues in the CDR3. Trimming stripped 6 bases from V and 3 bases from J, with 12 bases between. The germline CDR1 and CDR2 sequences are KGHSH and LQKENI.

This clonotype was seen more than once but under ten times. The chain couples TRBV6-5 to TRBJ1-1; D gene ambiguous. The V end lost 6 bases, the J end lost 4 bases, and 21 bases lay between the germline ends. Germline assignment: CDR1 MNHEY and CDR2 SVGAGI. This CDR3 spans 16 amino acids. CDR3 nucleotides: TGTGCCAGCAGCCCCCCGGGAATCTTTTGGATCACTGAAGCTTTCTTT. This sequence encodes CASSPPGIFWITEAFF.

This clonotype was recorded at least ten times. The rearrangement joins TRBV20-1 to TRBJ2-1; no reliable D call. The V gene's germline CDR1 is DFQATT and CDR2 SNEGSKA (reference sequence). This CDR3 spans 14 amino acids. Trimming stripped 3 bases from V and 0 bases from J, with 9 bases between. CDR3 DNA: TGCAGTGCTAGCCACTGGCGCTCCTACAATGAGCAGTTCTTC. This gives the protein CSASHWRSYNEQFF.

The rearrangement uses TRBV10-3 and TRBJ1-6, with 10 positions matching TRBD1. The J segment lost 9 bases and the V segment lost 2 bases, leaving 4 bases of the junction unmatched. Germline CDR1 is ENHRY and CDR2 is SYGVKD. CDR3 length: 15 amino acids. CDR3 residues: CAISEGDRGPSPLHF. In DNA, the CDR3 is TGTGCCATCAGTGAGGGGGACAGGGGCCCTTCACCCCTCCACTTT.

This clonotype has just a few counts. The chain couples TRBV28 to TRBJ2-7; D unclear. V shed 5 bases and J shed 3 bases, with 14 bases lying between them. The CDR3 runs 14 residues. The germline gives CDR1 MDHEN, CDR2 SYDVKM. The CDR3 loop is CASSPPAGDYEQYF. The CDR3 coding sequence is TGTGCCAGCAGTCCGCCGGCCGGTGACTACGAGCAGTACTTC.

This clonotype was observed a handful of times. This chain joins TRBV11-3 and TRBJ2-2; TRBD1 matches 8 bases. The CDR3 consists of 16 residues. The ends lost 2 bases at V and 5 bases at J; junction bases unmatched: 7. Germline CDR1 SGHNT, CDR2 YENEEA. CDR3 bases: TGTGCCAGCAGCTTATTGGACAGGGCGATGACCGGGGAGCTGTTTTTT. Its protein product is CASSLLDRAMTGELFF.

This clonotype was detected only a few times. This chain joins TRBV29-1 and TRBJ2-7; 11 bases line up with TRBD1. CDR3 length: 15 residues. The V gene's germline CDR1 is SQVTM and CDR2 ANQGSEA. In DNA form, the CDR3 reads TGCAGTACCAACCGTGTCCGGGACAGGGGGAACGAGCAGTACTTC. As protein: CSTNRVRDRGNEQYF.

The chain recombines TRBV6-1 with TRBJ2-7; possibly TRBD2 for D (6 bases). This CDR3 has 14 amino acids. V lost 6 bases and J lost 2, with 14 bases in between. CDR1 and CDR2 from the germline V gene are MNHNS and SASEGT. CDR3 in amino acids: CASSEHRGTYEQYF. The CDR3 coding sequence is TGTGCCAGCAGCGAACACCGGGGGACCTACGAGCAGTACTTC.

This clonotype was recorded at least ten times. This chain joins TRBV27 and TRBJ2-1; 8 bases are a match to TRBD1. The CDR3 runs 14 residues. Germline CDR1 and CDR2: MNHEY and SMNVEV (reference sequence). Trimming removed 6 bases from V and 6 bases from J; junction bases left unmatched: 7. DNA for the CDR3: TGTGCCAGCAGCCTACGCACAGGGGGCAATGAGCAGTTCTTC. Translating gives CASSLRTGGNEQFF.

The rearrangement links TRBV10-3 to TRBJ2-7; D perhaps matches TRBD2 (5 bases). V lost 4 bases and J 4 bases, leaving 11 bases between the germline ends. CDR3 size: 13 residues. Germline V gives CDR1 ENHRY, CDR2 SYGVKD. In nucleotides, the CDR3 is TGTGCCATCAGTGGATCGAGGGATTACGAGCAGTACTTC. Translating it yields CAISGSRDYEQYF.

This clonotype appeared many times. The chain carries TRBV30 and TRBJ2-3; a possible D gene is TRBD1 (6 bases). The length of the CDR3 is 13 residues. The germline gives CDR1 GTSNPN, CDR2 SVGIG (reference sequence). Trimming removed 2 bases at V and 6 bases at J, with 12 bases between. In nucleotides, the CDR3 is TGTGCCTGGAGTCGGGACAAAAAGGATACGCAGTATTTT. This encodes CAWSRDKKDTQYF.

CDR3 amino acids: CASTRIPSGEYTGELFF. Here the CDR3 DNA reads TGTGCCAGCACGCGAATCCCTAGCGGGGAGTACACCGGGGAGCTGTTTTTT. The chain employs TRBV7-6 and TRBJ2-2; 9 bases map to TRBD2. This CDR3 is built from 17 residues. The germline V gene has CDR1 SGHVS and CDR2 FNYEAQ. J gave up 3 bases and V 7 bases, and 12 bases lay outside the gene matches.

This chain links TRBV6-2 or TRBV6-3 with TRBJ2-7, with TRBD2 identical over 9 bases. Germline lookup yields CDR1 MNHEY and CDR2 SVGEGT. CDR3 length: 14 residues. J lost 6 bases, V lost 2 bases, and 5 bases had no gene match. The CDR3 reads CASSYGGGAFEQYF. The CDR3 DNA is TGTGCCAGCAGTTACGGCGGGGGGGCCTTCGAGCAGTACTTC.

This clonotype was seen more than once but under ten times. This chain links TRBV9 with TRBJ2-3; 8 bases match TRBD1. The CDR3 is made up of 15 amino acids. Per germline, CDR1 SGDLS and CDR2 YYNGEE. J lost 7 bases, V lost 4 bases, and 11 bases had no gene match. CDR3 loop: CASSFAGGDGNTQYF. For the CDR3, the DNA is TGTGCCAGCAGCTTCGCAGGGGGCGACGGGAATACGCAGTATTTT. The full variable domain, its missing parts supplied by reference TRBV9 and TRBJ2-3, is DSGVTQTPKHLITATGQRVTLRCSPRSGDLSVYWYQQSLDQGLQFLIQYYNGEERAKGNILERFSAQQFPDLHSELNLSSLELGDSALYFCASSFAGGDGNTQYFGPGTRLTVL.

This clonotype was found many times. J is TRBJ1-4 and V is TRBV3-1; 11 positions agree with TRBD1. The CDR3 loop spans 17 amino acids. The germline V gene has CDR1 LGHDT and CDR2 YNNKEL (reference sequence). V lost 4 bases, J lost 0 bases, and 4 bases stayed unmatched. The CDR3 reads CASSPRTGGTTNEKLFF. DNA for the CDR3: TGTGCCAGCAGCCCGCGGACAGGGGGCACAACTAATGAAAAACTGTTTTTT.

The chain recombines TRBV7-9 with TRBJ2-7; TRBD2 is a possible D gene (5 bases). The CDR3 is made up of 12 amino acids. V was trimmed by 5 bases and J by 6 bases, leaving 11 bases between them. Per germline, CDR1 SEHNR and CDR2 FQNEAQ (reference sequence). The CDR3 protein is CASSTGIFEQYF. The CDR3 bases are TGTGCCAGCAGCACCGGGATCTTCGAGCAGTACTTC.